This T cell receptor beta chain was sequenced during a study of tumour-infiltrating T cells in Burkitt lymphoma. Study in general: Repertoire clonality predicted overall and progression-free survival.

Assay used: immunoSEQ multiplex PCR; TCRdb lists only in-frame clones, some missing. The sample yields about 14,000 clones, about 85% seen once. The CDR3 runs to 13 residues. Germline CDR1 SGHTA, CDR2 FQGNSA. Trimming cost V 3 bases and J 7 bases, with 11 bases left between them. The chain couples TRBV7-2 to TRBJ2-3, with D perhaps matching TRBD2 (6 bases). Sequenced: tumor tissue. This TCR was sampled from a human donor with diffuse large B-cell lymphoma. This CDR3 reads CASSFRLVYTQYF. In DNA form, the CDR3 reads TGTGCCAGCAGCTTCCGACTAGTATATACGCAGTATTTT.